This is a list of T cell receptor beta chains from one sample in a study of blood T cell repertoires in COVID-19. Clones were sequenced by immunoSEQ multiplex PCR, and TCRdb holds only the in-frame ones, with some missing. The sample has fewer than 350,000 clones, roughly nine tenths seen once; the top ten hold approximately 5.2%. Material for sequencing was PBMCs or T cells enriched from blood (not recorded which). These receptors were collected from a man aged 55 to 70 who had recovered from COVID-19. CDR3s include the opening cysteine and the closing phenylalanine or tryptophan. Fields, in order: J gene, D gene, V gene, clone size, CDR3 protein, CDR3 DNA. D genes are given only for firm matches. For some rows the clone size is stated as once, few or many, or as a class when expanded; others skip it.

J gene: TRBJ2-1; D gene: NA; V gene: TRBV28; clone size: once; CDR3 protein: CASSLPRSGPYNEQFF; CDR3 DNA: TGTGCCAGCAGTTTACCCCGGAGCGGTCCCTACAATGAGCAGTTCTTC
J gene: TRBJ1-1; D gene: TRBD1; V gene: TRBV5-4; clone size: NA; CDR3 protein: CASSITGGTEAFF; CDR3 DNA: TGTGCCAGCAGCATAACAGGGGGCACTGAAGCTTTCTTT
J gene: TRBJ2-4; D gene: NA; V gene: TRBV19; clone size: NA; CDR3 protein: CASSMAARGDGEENIQYF; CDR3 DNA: TGTGCCAGTAGTATGGCAGCAAGAGGGGACGGGGAGGAAAACATTCAGTACTTC
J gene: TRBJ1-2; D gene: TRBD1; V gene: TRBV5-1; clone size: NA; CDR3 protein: CASSLTGTDYGYTF; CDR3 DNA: TGCGCCAGCAGCTTGACCGGGACAGACTATGGCTACACCTTC
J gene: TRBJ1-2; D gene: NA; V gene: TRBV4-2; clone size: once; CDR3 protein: CASSQGDAGENYGYTF; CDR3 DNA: TGTGCCAGCAGCCAAGGGGATGCAGGGGAGAACTATGGCTACACCTTC
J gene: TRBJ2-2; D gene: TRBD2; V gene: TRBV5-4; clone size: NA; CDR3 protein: CASSSGTSGGANTGELFF; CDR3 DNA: TGTGCCAGCAGCTCCGGGACTAGCGGGGGAGCGAACACCGGGGAGCTGTTTTTT
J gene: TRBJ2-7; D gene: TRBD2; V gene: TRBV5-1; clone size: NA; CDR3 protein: CASSPPSGGYYEQYF; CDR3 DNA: TGCGCCAGCAGCCCACCCAGCGGGGGATACTACGAGCAGTACTTC
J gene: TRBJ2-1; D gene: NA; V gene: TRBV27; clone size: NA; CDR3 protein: CASSFPWGLGEQFF; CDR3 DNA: TGTGCCAGCAGTTTCCCTTGGGGGCTCGGTGAGCAGTTCTTC
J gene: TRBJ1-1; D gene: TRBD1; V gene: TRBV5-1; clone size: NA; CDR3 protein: CASSLTSGGTEAFF; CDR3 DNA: TGCGCCAGCAGCTTGACGTCAGGGGGAACTGAAGCTTTCTTT
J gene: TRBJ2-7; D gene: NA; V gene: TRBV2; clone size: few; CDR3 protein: CASRWGPSYEQYF; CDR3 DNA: TGTGCCAGCAGGTGGGGGCCCTCCTACGAGCAGTACTTC